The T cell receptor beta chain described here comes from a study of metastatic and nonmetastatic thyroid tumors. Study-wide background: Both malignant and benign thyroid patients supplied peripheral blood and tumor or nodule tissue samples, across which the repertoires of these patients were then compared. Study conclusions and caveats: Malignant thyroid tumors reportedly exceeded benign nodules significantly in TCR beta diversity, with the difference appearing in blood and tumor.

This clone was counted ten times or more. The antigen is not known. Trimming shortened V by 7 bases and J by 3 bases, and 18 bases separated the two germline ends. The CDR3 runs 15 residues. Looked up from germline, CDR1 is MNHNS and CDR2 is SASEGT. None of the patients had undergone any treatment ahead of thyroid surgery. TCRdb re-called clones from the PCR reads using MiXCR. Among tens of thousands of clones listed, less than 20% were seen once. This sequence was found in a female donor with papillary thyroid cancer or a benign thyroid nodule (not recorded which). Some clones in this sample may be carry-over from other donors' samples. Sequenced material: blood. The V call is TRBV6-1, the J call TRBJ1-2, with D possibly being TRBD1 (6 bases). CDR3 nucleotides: TGTGCCAGCACCCGAGAGGGGGGCCTCGACTATGGCTACACCTTC. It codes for CASTREGGLDYGYTF.